These 28 T cell receptor beta chains were all obtained from the same sample, sequenced in a study of cytomegalovirus exposure and HLA in healthy donors. The PCR contained 60 Vbeta and 13 Jbeta primers. TCRdb's table, derived via immunoSEQ multiplex PCR, lists solely in-frame clones and lacks some. The sample yields about 120,000 clones, around 78% seen once. Sequencing was performed on PBMCs. These receptors were collected from a young woman in good health and CMV-seropositive.

This clone was counted once. The V and J genes are TRBV7-9 and TRBJ2-3; 7 positions match TRBD2. CDR1 SEHNR and CDR2 FQNEAQ come from the germline V gene (reference sequence). V gave up 1 base and J gave up 6 bases; unmatched junction bases: 7. The CDR3 runs to 15 residues. The CDR3, as DNA: TGTGCCAGCAGCTTAGTTTCGCGGGGGAGTGATACGCAGTATTTT. Protein: CASSLVSRGSDTQYF. Drawing the rest from reference TRBV7-9 and TRBJ2-3, the complete variable domain is DTGVSQNPRHKITKRGQNVTFRCDPISEHNRLYWYRQTLGQGPEFLTYFQNEAQLEKSRLLSDRFSAERPKGSFSTLEIQRTEQGDSAMYLCASSLVSRGSDTQYFGPGTRLTVL.

This clone was recorded a few times. This chain joins TRBV6-1 and TRBJ1-4; 7 nucleotides align to TRBD1. The CDR3 runs 19 residues. J was trimmed by 6 bases and V by 0 bases; bases with no gene match: 16. Germline CDR1 is MNHNS and CDR2 is SASEGT. CDR3 DNA: TGTGCCAGCAGTGAAGCGGGCTTATTTTGGAAGGGGGCGGATGAAAAACTGTTTTTT. It encodes CASSEAGLFWKGADEKLFF.

This clone has just a few counts. J is TRBJ1-2 and V is TRBV2, with 9 bases that match TRBD1. V dropped 11 bases and J dropped 7; count of bases not matched to a gene: 5. The germline gives CDR1 SNHLY, CDR2 FYNNEI. The CDR3 totals 11 residues. The CDR3, as DNA: TGTGCCGGAGGGACAGGGTCTGGCTACACCTTC. Translated, it gives CAGGTGSGYTF.

This chain connects TRBV7-3 to TRBJ2-1; TRBD1 is a possible D gene (5 bases). The V and J ends lost 3 bases and 5 bases respectively, with 11 bases between them. CDR1 is SGHTA and CDR2 is FQGTGA in the germline V gene. This CDR3 has 14 residues. The CDR3 DNA follows: TGTGCCAGCAGCTTGGACGGACACCACAATGAGCAGTTCTTC. Translation gives CASSLDGHHNEQFF.

This chain's CDR3 is CASSLTPVGSGGAGTDTQYF. Written as DNA, the CDR3 is TGCGCCAGCAGCTTGACCCCCGTCGGTAGCGGGGGGGCTGGGACAGATACGCAGTATTTT. The genes are TRBV5-1 and TRBJ2-3, with 11 bases matching TRBD2. This CDR3 contains 20 residues. Germline trimming cut 1 base from V and 3 bases from J; bases unmatched to any gene: 16. The germline CDR1 and CDR2 sequences are SGHRS and YFSETQ.

The chain has TRBV14 and TRBJ2-7; 7 nucleotides line up with TRBD2. The length of the CDR3 is 13 residues. V trimming: 1 base; J trimming: 6 bases; junction bases outside the gene matches: 3. Germline V CDR1 and CDR2: SGHDN, FVKESK. The CDR3 here is CASSQALAFEQYF. The DNA of the CDR3 is TGTGCCAGCAGCCAAGCACTAGCGTTCGAGCAGTACTTC.

This clone was counted a single time. The chain combines TRBV6-1 with TRBJ2-7; D perhaps matches TRBD2 (6 bases). The V end was cut by 6 bases, the J end by 4 bases, with 16 bases between. Germline values: CDR1 MNHNS, CDR2 SASEGT. The CDR3 covers 14 residues. Written as DNA, the CDR3 is TGTGCCAGCAGCGCGGGGCCTTCCGGATACGAGCAGTACTTC. Its translation is CASSAGPSGYEQYF.

This sequence joins TRBV9 and TRBJ2-7; TRBD2 agrees at 9 bases. V lost 4 bases and J lost 1; bases outside the gene matches: 9. CDR1 and CDR2 (germline): SGDLS, YYNGEE. There are 16 residues in the CDR3. This CDR3 reads CASSPRSGGHSYEQYF. The DNA of the CDR3 is TGTGCCAGCAGCCCCCGTAGCGGGGGCCATTCCTACGAGCAGTACTTC.

V gene TRBV7-9 combines with J gene TRBJ2-1, with 13 bases identical to TRBD2. V was clipped by 5 bases and J by 9 bases; unmatched bases: 4. This CDR3 has 14 amino acids. Per germline, CDR1 SEHNR and CDR2 FQNEAQ (reference sequence). The CDR3 DNA reads TGTGCCAGCAGCACGGGACTAGCGGGGCGTGAGCAGTTCTTC. This codes for CASSTGLAGREQFF.

Comments on this clone: One junction end disagrees with the germline gene, perhaps due to a read error. The chain carries TRBV7-9 and TRBJ2-3, with D hard to call. Germline CDR1 SEHNR, CDR2 FQNEAQ (reference sequence). This CDR3 spans 12 amino acids. This CDR3 reads CSSSLRTDTQYF. The CDR3, as DNA: TGTTCCAGCAGCTTACGGACAGATACGCAGTATTTT.

Comment on this clone: Sequence at one end of the junction differs from germline and may be a read error. The rearrangement uses TRBV7-9 and TRBJ1-2; possible D gene TRBD1, 6 bases. CDR1 and CDR2 (germline): SEHNR, FQNEAQ (reference sequence). The CDR3 sequence is 15 residues long. CDR3 in amino acids: CAGSATGNGNYGYTF. In nucleotides, the CDR3 is TGTGCCGGCAGCGCAACAGGGAATGGGAACTATGGCTACACCTTC.

The V gene is TRBV19, the J gene TRBJ1-4, with no clear D. Germline-derived CDR1 and CDR2 are LNHDA and SQIVND (reference sequence). The CDR3 runs to 15 residues. V was trimmed by 3 bases and J by 1 base, leaving 9 bases between them. The CDR3 region is CASSMLSGTNEKLFF. CDR3 DNA: TGTGCCAGTAGTATGTTGTCGGGAACTAATGAAAAACTGTTTTTT.

The V gene is TRBV27, the J gene TRBJ2-5; 15 nucleotides align to TRBD2. Germline V gene data show CDR1 as MNHEY and CDR2 as SMNVEV (reference sequence). Germline trimming cut 4 bases from V and 3 bases from J; bases unmatched to any gene: 3. The CDR3 consists of 16 residues. This CDR3 reads CASSSWTSGGEETQYF. The CDR3, as DNA: TGTGCCAGCAGTTCTTGGACTAGCGGGGGGGAAGAGACCCAGTACTTC.

This clone was counted a few times. This chain links TRBV4-1 with TRBJ1-6; 9 bases fit TRBD1. The CDR3 sequence is 15 residues long. The germline CDR1 and CDR2 sequences are MGHRA and YSYEKL. With V trimmed by 4 bases and J by 7 bases, 5 bases remained unmatched. CDR3 region: CASSRAGTGNSPLHF. The CDR3 nucleotides read TGCGCCAGCAGCCGCGCCGGGACAGGGAATTCACCCCTCCACTTT.

The chain is built from TRBV9 and TRBJ2-7; D is unresolved. Trimming took off 3 bases at V and 3 bases at J, with 4 bases between the two ends. Looked up from germline, CDR1 is SGDLS and CDR2 is YYNGEE. This CDR3 spans 11 amino acids. DNA of the CDR3: TGTGCCAGCAGCGCGGGCTACGAGCAGTACTTC. Protein sequence: CASSAGYEQYF.

This clone came up once. The chain couples TRBV19 to TRBJ1-1; TRBD1 matches 8 bases. The CDR3 is made up of 16 amino acids. Unmatched junction bases numbered 4, after V lost 0 bases and J lost 1 base. Germline loops: CDR1 LNHDA, CDR2 SQIVND (reference sequence). The CDR3 region is CASSIDPGTGNTEAFF. The CDR3 region has the DNA TGTGCCAGTAGTATAGATCCCGGGACAGGGAACACTGAAGCTTTCTTT.

V is TRBV18 and J is TRBJ1-1, with TRBD1 identical over 7 bases. The germline V gene has CDR1 KGHSH and CDR2 LQKENI. This CDR3 comprises 16 residues. V trimming: 6 bases; J trimming: 0 bases; junction bases outside the gene matches: 10. This CDR3 is CASSNTRDRVNTEAFF. CDR3 coding DNA: TGTGCCAGCTCCAATACCCGGGACAGAGTGAACACTGAAGCTTTCTTT.

The J gene is TRBJ2-6, the V gene TRBV5-4, with 7 bases identical to TRBD1. The CDR3 loop spans 15 amino acids. Germline V gene lookup returns CDR1 SGHNT and CDR2 YYREEE (reference sequence). V dropped 4 bases and J dropped 4; count of bases not matched to a gene: 5. CDR3 region: CASSPRGTGANVLTF. In DNA form, the CDR3 reads TGTGCCAGCAGCCCCAGGGGGACCGGGGCCAACGTCCTGACTTTC.

This rearrangement joins TRBV7-8 to TRBJ1-4; D is unclear. V was cut by 5 bases and J by 8 bases, with 15 bases left in between. The CDR3 is 14 residues long. Germline CDR1 SGHVS, CDR2 FQNEAQ. The CDR3 sequence is CASSPTAGGEKLFF. CDR3 sequence (DNA): TGTGCCAGCAGCCCGACGGCGGGAGGAGAAAAACTGTTTTTT.

This clone came up many times. V and J are TRBV6-6 and TRBJ2-4, with 9 positions matching TRBD1. CDR1 is MNHNY, CDR2 SVGAGI, per germline (reference sequence). CDR3 length: 13 residues. The J segment lost 9 bases and the V segment lost 8 bases, leaving 8 bases of the junction unmatched. The CDR3: CASGTGRSSIQYF. The CDR3 DNA sequence: TGTGCCAGCGGGACAGGGAGGAGTAGCATTCAGTACTTC.

This clone was detected only a few times. The chain links TRBV19 to TRBJ2-3; D is uncertain. With 10 bases removed from V and 0 bases from J, the gap between germline ends came to 20 bases. The CDR3 length is 16 residues. Germline V CDR1 and CDR2: LNHDA, SQIVND (reference sequence). The CDR3, as DNA: TGTGCCACCTCCCCCGAAGAGATTTCTAGCACAGATACGCAGTATTTT. Translated, it gives CATSPEEISSTDTQYF.

The J gene is TRBJ2-1, the V gene TRBV5-1; TRBD1 aligns across 7 bases. CDR3 length: 14 amino acids. In germline, CDR1 is SGHRS, CDR2 YFSETQ. Trimming removed 4 bases from V and 6 bases from J; junction bases left unmatched: 7. As DNA, the CDR3 is TGCGCCAGCAGCCCGACAGGGAAGGGCAATGAGCAGTTCTTC. It translates to CASSPTGKGNEQFF. Supplemented by reference TRBV5-1 and TRBJ2-1, the full variable domain reads KAGVTQTPRYLIKTRGQQVTLSCSPISGHRSVSWYQQTPGQGLQFLFEYFSETQRNKGNFPGRFSGRQFSNSRSEMNVSTLELGDSALYLCASSPTGKGNEQFFGPGTRLTVL.

The J gene is TRBJ2-3, the V gene TRBV6-4, with TRBD2 matching 8 bases. Trimming at V came to 6 bases and at J to 0 bases, leaving 5 bases not matched to a gene. Germline values: CDR1 MRHNA, CDR2 SNTAGT. CDR3 size: 15 residues. The CDR3 coding sequence is TGTGCCAGCAGCTATAGCGGGGTGAGCACAGATACGCAGTATTTT. Residues: CASSYSGVSTDTQYF.

The chain has TRBV5-1 and TRBJ1-4; D might be TRBD1 (5 bases). From germline, CDR1 is SGHRS and CDR2 YFSETQ. V lost 0 bases and J lost 2, with 5 bases in between. This CDR3 has 14 amino acids. The CDR3 nucleotides read TGCGCCAGCAGCTTGGGGGGCACTAATGAAAAACTGTTTTTT. Translated, it gives CASSLGGTNEKLFF.

In this sample, this clone turned up a few times. The genes are TRBV6-6 and TRBJ2-1; 9 nucleotides match TRBD2. The length of the CDR3 is 15 residues. Germline assignment: CDR1 MNHNY and CDR2 SVGAGI (reference sequence). With 5 bases clipped from V and 6 bases from J, the junction kept 8 bases outside the gene matches. The chain's CDR3 is CASSREVAGANEQFF. The CDR3 coding sequence is TGTGCCAGCAGTCGCGAAGTAGCGGGGGCCAATGAGCAGTTCTTC.

The rearrangement uses TRBV27 and TRBJ1-2; a weak D match, TRBD1 (5 bases). The CDR3 is made up of 13 amino acids. Trimming shortened V by 5 bases and J by 6 bases, and 13 bases separated the two germline ends. From germline, CDR1 is MNHEY and CDR2 SMNVEV (reference sequence). CDR3 coding DNA: TGTGCCAGCAGTACCCTGGCAGGGCATGGCTACACCTTC. It translates to CASSTLAGHGYTF.

The chain uses TRBV29-1 and TRBJ2-3, with D perhaps TRBD2 (5 bases). The CDR3 is made up of 14 amino acids. Trimming took off 7 bases at V and 2 bases at J, with 16 bases between the two ends. Germline values: CDR1 SQVTM, CDR2 ANQGSEA. CDR3 in DNA: TGCAGCGCCGCCTCGGGGTTGGACACAGATACGCAGTATTTT. Translation: CSAASGLDTDTQYF.

This chain uses TRBV9 with TRBJ2-2; 7 positions match TRBD1. V trimming: 0 bases; J trimming: 4 bases; junction bases outside the gene matches: 3. This CDR3 contains 15 residues. CDR1 and CDR2 (germline): SGDLS, YYNGEE. The CDR3 nucleotides read TGTGCCAGCAGCGTAGGGGACAGAGTCACCGGGGAGCTGTTTTTT. This translates into CASSVGDRVTGELFF.